The 15 T cell receptor beta chains given below trace back to one sample, sequenced in a study of cytomegalovirus exposure and HLA in healthy donors. Amplification used 60 Vbeta primers and 13 Jbeta primers. The assay was immunoSEQ multiplex PCR, and TCRdb's table has in-frame clones only and misses some. The sample shows some 180,000 clones, 77% of them seen only once. The sample taken for sequencing was PBMCs. These receptors originate from a man younger than 35 in good health and CMV-seronegative.

This rearrangement joins TRBV7-2 to TRBJ2-1; tentative D call: TRBD2 (6 bases). V was trimmed by 5 bases and J by 7 bases, leaving 18 bases between them. From germline, CDR1 is SGHTA and CDR2 FQGNSA. The CDR3 is 15 amino acids. The CDR3 DNA reads as TGTGCCAGCAGCCGGGGACTCCCCCCCGGGAATGAGCAGTTCTTC. It codes for CASSRGLPPGNEQFF.

V gene TRBV7-3 combines with J gene TRBJ2-6; D is possibly TRBD1 (6 bases). The CDR3 has 16 residues. The germline V gene has CDR1 SGHTA and CDR2 FQGTGA. V was shortened by 5 bases and J by 1 base, with 12 bases between the two germline ends. The CDR3 DNA is TGTGCCAGCAGCCTTAGAGGGGGATCTGGGGCCAACGTCCTGACTTTC. It is translated as CASSLRGGSGANVLTF. The entire variable domain, with the rest obtained from reference TRBV7-3 and TRBJ2-6, is as follows: GAGVSQTPSNKVTEKGKYVELRCDPISGHTALYWYRQSLGQGPEFLIYFQGTGAADDSGLPNDRFFAVRPEGSVSTLKIQRTERGDSAVYLCASSLRGGSGANVLTFGAGSRLTVL.

The V and J genes are TRBV6-5 and TRBJ2-5; 9 nucleotides match TRBD2. CDR1 MNHEY and CDR2 SVGAGI come from the germline V gene. V gave up 11 bases and J gave up 5 bases; unmatched junction bases: 15. There are 15 residues in the CDR3. CDR3 sequence reads: CAVSVGGRAWETQYF. Here the CDR3 DNA reads TGTGCCGTTTCGGTGGGCGGGAGGGCTTGGGAGACCCAGTACTTC.

The chain joins TRBV4-2 to TRBJ2-3; 7 positions match TRBD1. With V trimmed by 2 bases and J by 2 bases, 10 bases remained unmatched. This CDR3 contains 17 residues. Germline V CDR1 and CDR2: LGHNA, YNFKEQ. CDR3 region: CASSQLPSGTDTDTQYF. The CDR3 DNA sequence: TGTGCCAGCAGCCAACTGCCTTCCGGGACAGACACAGATACGCAGTATTTT.

The rearrangement links TRBV30 to TRBJ1-2, with D unclear. V was cut by 0 bases and J by 5 bases, with 19 bases left in between. The CDR3 length is 16 residues. The germline CDR1 and CDR2 sequences are GTSNPN and SVGIG (reference sequence). The CDR3 reads CAWSVTLRGQNYGYTF. The DNA for the CDR3 is TGTGCCTGGAGTGTTACCCTCCGGGGTCAGAATTATGGCTACACCTTC. The entire variable domain, with the rest obtained from reference TRBV30 and TRBJ1-2, is as follows: SQTIHQWPATLVQPVGSPLSLECTVEGTSNPNLYWYRQAAGRGLQLLFYSVGIGQISSEVPQNLSASRPQDRQFILSSKKLLLSDSGFYLCAWSVTLRGQNYGYTFGSGTRLTVV.

The chain uses TRBV7-6 and TRBJ1-2; D possibly corresponds to TRBD1 (6 bases). Deletions cut 5 bases from V and 3 bases from J, with 13 bases between. This CDR3 contains 14 residues. Per the germline V gene, CDR1 is SGHVS and CDR2 is FNYEAQ. The CDR3 sequence: CASSRLQGYYGYTF. CDR3 nucleotide sequence: TGTGCCAGCAGCCGCCTACAGGGATACTATGGCTACACCTTC.

This clone was seen only once. The chain links TRBV5-4 to TRBJ2-2, with D uncertain. Trimming took 4 bases from V and 0 from J, leaving 4 bases between them. Looked up from germline, CDR1 is SGHNT and CDR2 is YYREEE (reference sequence). This CDR3 has 13 residues. The chain's CDR3 is CASSTTNTGELFF. The CDR3 DNA is TGTGCCAGCAGCACAACGAACACCGGGGAGCTGTTTTTT.

The chain is built from TRBV6-5 and TRBJ2-7; TRBD1 matches 9 bases. CDR1 is MNHEY, CDR2 SVGAGI, per germline. Losses at the gene ends were 6 bases for V and 3 bases for J; bases not matched to a gene: 9. The CDR3 contains 15 residues. In DNA form, the CDR3 reads TGTGCCAGCAGGTTTACCGGGACAGGGAACTACGAGCAGTACTTC. It is translated as CASRFTGTGNYEQYF.

This clone was seen only a few times. The J gene is TRBJ2-2, the V gene TRBV15; 14 nucleotides agree with TRBD2. V dropped 8 bases and J dropped 2; count of bases not matched to a gene: 10. The CDR3 spans 18 residues. The germline CDR1 and CDR2 sequences are LNHNV and YYDKDF (reference sequence). CDR3 amino acids: CATRAGTSGGENTGELFF. In DNA, the CDR3 is TGTGCCACCCGAGCCGGGACTAGCGGGGGCGAAAACACCGGGGAGCTGTTTTTT.

CDR3 bases: TGTGCCAGTAGTATTTCCTGGACAACCCTTAATCAGCCCCAGCATTTT. Translated, it gives CASSISWTTLNQPQHF. The rearrangement joins TRBV19 to TRBJ1-5, with a weak D call TRBD1 (5 bases). The germline V gene has CDR1 LNHDA and CDR2 SQIVND (reference sequence). V lost 3 bases, J lost 4 bases, and 16 bases lay in between. The CDR3 is 16 residues long.

CDR3: CASSHPGTGPEKLFF. In DNA form, the CDR3 reads TGTGCCAGCAGCCATCCCGGGACAGGGCCCGAAAAACTGTTTTTT. The chain couples TRBV7-9 to TRBJ1-4; the match to TRBD1 covers 9 bases. The germline CDR1 and CDR2 sequences are SEHNR and FQNEAQ (reference sequence). V shed 5 bases and J 8 bases; nucleotides not matched to a gene: 9. The CDR3 runs to 15 residues.

This rearrangement joins TRBV14 to TRBJ2-7; D gene uncertain. The CDR3 runs 15 residues. Trimming removed 4 bases from V and 3 bases from J, with 16 bases in between. The germline V gene encodes CDR1 SGHDN and CDR2 FVKESK. DNA of the CDR3: TGTGCCAGCAGCCCCCAGCGTGGGTCCATCTACGAGCAGTACTTC. Encoded protein: CASSPQRGSIYEQYF.

In its sample, this clone was seen once. The V gene is TRBV15, the J gene TRBJ2-3; D remains unclear. Trimming removed 0 bases from V and 0 bases from J, with 13 bases in between. This CDR3 is built from 17 residues. Germline V gene data show CDR1 as LNHNV and CDR2 as YYDKDF (reference sequence). In DNA form, the CDR3 reads TGTGCCACCAGCAGAGATAATCTTGAAACTAGCACAGATACGCAGTATTTT. Translating it yields CATSRDNLETSTDTQYF.

The rearrangement links TRBV5-1 to TRBJ2-5; perhaps TRBD2 as D (5 bases). Germline CDR1 reads SGHRS; CDR2 reads YFSETQ. V was cut by 6 bases and J by 3 bases, with 15 bases left in between. The CDR3 spans 14 residues. In DNA, the CDR3 is TGCGCCAGCACGAGGAGAGGGTTGGAAGAGACCCAGTACTTC. Encoded protein: CASTRRGLEETQYF.

The chain joins TRBV12-5 to TRBJ2-7; D not resolved. Germline V gene lookup returns CDR1 LGHNT and CDR2 FRNRAP. The CDR3 spans 13 residues. The germline V and J ends were trimmed by 1 base and 2 bases, with 6 bases remaining between them. The CDR3 coding sequence is TGTGCTAGTGGTTTGGACAGAGCCTACGAGCAGTACTTC. Protein sequence: CASGLDRAYEQYF. The variable domain in full, with the rest retrieved from reference TRBV12-5 and TRBJ2-7, is DARVTQTPRHKVTEMGQEVTMRCQPILGHNTVFWYRQTMMQGLELLAYFRNRAPLDDSGMPKDRFSAEMPDATLATLKIQPSEPRDSAVYFCASGLDRAYEQYFGPGTRLTVT.